The 22 T cell receptor beta chains below were found in one sample sequenced in a study of cytomegalovirus exposure and HLA in healthy donors. PCR primers comprised 60 Vbeta and 13 Jbeta primers. TCRdb keeps only in-frame clones here, not all; method: immunoSEQ multiplex PCR. The data hold roughly 140,000 clones, with 75% to 85% observed a single time. Sequencing used PBMCs. These receptors all stem from a human donor in good health.

This clone was seen a few times. The rearrangement joins TRBV15 to TRBJ2-1, with D unresolved. CDR3 length: 14 amino acids. Between the trimmed V and J ends, which lost 0 bases and 8 bases, there was a span of 11 bases. CDR1 and CDR2 from the germline V gene are LNHNV and YYDKDF (reference sequence). CDR3 sequence (DNA): TGTGCCACCAGCAGAGATCGTACAGCCGATGAGCAGTTCTTC. Protein: CATSRDRTADEQFF.

The chain employs TRBV11-2 and TRBJ2-7, with 8 bases aligning to TRBD2. The CDR3 loop spans 15 amino acids. V was clipped by 2 bases and J by 6 bases; unmatched bases: 9. Looked up from germline, CDR1 is SGHAT and CDR2 is FQNNGV. The DNA of the CDR3 is TGTGCCAGCAGCTTAACTCTCGGGAGGGCCGTCGAGCAGTACTTC. Amino acids: CASSLTLGRAVEQYF.

This clone was seen more than once but under ten times. One end of the junction varies from germline; a read error may be responsible. The chain is built from TRBV7-8 and TRBJ1-2, with 7 bases matching TRBD1. This CDR3 has 14 residues. Germline loops: CDR1 SGHVS, CDR2 FQNEAQ. CDR3 DNA: TGTGCCAGCAGCTTGGGACAGACCCACTATGGCTACCCCTTC. Its translation is CASSLGQTHYGYPF. Supplemented by reference TRBV7-8 and TRBJ1-2, the full variable domain reads GAGVSQSPRYKVAKRGQDVALRCDPISGHVSLFWYQQALGQGPEFLTYFQNEAQLDKSGLPSDRFFAERPEGSVSTLKIQRTQQEDSAVYLCASSLGQTHYGYPFGSGTRLTVV.

The rearrangement uses TRBV7-2 and TRBJ1-2, with 7 bases aligning to TRBD1. CDR1 and CDR2 (germline): SGHTA, FQGNSA. Trimming removed 7 bases from V and 8 bases from J; junction bases left unmatched: 13. This CDR3 has 14 residues. The CDR3, as DNA: TGTGCCAGCACTTCGGTGGGCAGGGGGGACGGCTACACCTTC. Residues: CASTSVGRGDGYTF.

The chain employs TRBV9 and TRBJ2-3, with D possibly being TRBD2 (6 bases). This CDR3 has 15 residues. The germline gives CDR1 SGDLS, CDR2 YYNGEE. V gave up 3 bases and J gave up 3 bases, with 14 bases separating them. The CDR3, as DNA: TGTGCCAGCAGCGGGGGACTCGTGGGTACAGATACGCAGTATTTT. Translating gives CASSGGLVGTDTQYF. The full variable domain, its missing parts supplied by reference TRBV9 and TRBJ2-3, is DSGVTQTPKHLITATGQRVTLRCSPRSGDLSVYWYQQSLDQGLQFLIQYYNGEERAKGNILERFSAQQFPDLHSELNLSSLELGDSALYFCASSGGLVGTDTQYFGPGTRLTVL.

The chain employs TRBV19 and TRBJ1-3; D is unresolved. The CDR3 runs 17 residues. CDR1 is LNHDA, CDR2 SQIVND, per germline (reference sequence). V lost 2 bases, J lost 0 bases, and 14 bases lay in between. The CDR3 DNA follows: TGTGCCAGTAGTATATCTCCAAGTAGCTTCTCTGGAAACACCATATATTTT. Protein: CASSISPSSFSGNTIYF.

In DNA, the CDR3 is TGTGCCAGCATTCTGGACCATTCCAGGGGAGGCTACACCTTC. It translates to CASILDHSRGGYTF. This chain links TRBV6-1 with TRBJ1-2, with D possibly being TRBD1 (6 bases). V was pared by 7 bases and J by 8 bases, with 20 bases between. Germline lookup yields CDR1 MNHNS and CDR2 SASEGT. The CDR3 consists of 14 residues.

This CDR3 is CASSPGDSYEQYF. CDR3 DNA: TGTGCCAGCTCACCAGGGGACAGCTACGAGCAGTACTTC. The rearrangement joins TRBV18 to TRBJ2-7; 7 nucleotides agree with TRBD1. CDR1 and CDR2 (germline): KGHSH, LQKENI. The CDR3 loop spans 13 amino acids. Germline trimming cut 2 bases from V and 3 bases from J; bases unmatched to any gene: 1.

The chain uses TRBV19 and TRBJ1-1; D is ambiguous. The CDR3 is 16 residues long. The V and J ends lost 6 bases and 0 bases respectively, with 17 bases between them. Germline CDR1 is LNHDA and CDR2 is SQIVND (reference sequence). CDR3 sequence (DNA): TGTGCCAGTAGCCCCCCGAGGGCTCAAATGAACACTGAAGCTTTCTTT. It encodes CASSPPRAQMNTEAFF. The entire variable domain, with the rest obtained from reference TRBV19 and TRBJ1-1, is as follows: DGGITQSPKYLFRKEGQNVTLSCEQNLNHDAMYWYRQDPGQGLRLIYYSQIVNDFQKGDIAEGYSVSREKKESFPLTVTSAQKNPTAFYLCASSPPRAQMNTEAFFGQGTRLTVV.

The chain uses TRBV5-1 and TRBJ2-5; possibly TRBD1 for D (5 bases). V gave up 3 bases and J gave up 4 bases, with 13 bases separating them. The CDR3 has 14 residues. Germline V gene lookup returns CDR1 SGHRS and CDR2 YFSETQ. CDR3 amino acids: CASSSGRVVETQYF. CDR3 nucleotide sequence: TGCGCCAGCAGCTCTGGCAGGGTTGTAGAGACCCAGTACTTC.

V and J are TRBV7-9 and TRBJ2-7, with D perhaps matching TRBD1 (5 bases). There are 18 residues in the CDR3. Trimming cost V 1 base and J 0 bases, with 19 bases left between them. Germline loops: CDR1 SEHNR, CDR2 FQNEAQ (reference sequence). The CDR3 sequence: CASSLEPLVGASSYEQYF. DNA for the CDR3: TGTGCCAGCAGCTTAGAGCCGTTGGTAGGGGCGAGCTCCTACGAGCAGTACTTC.

The V gene is TRBV7-6, the J gene TRBJ1-2; tentatively, D is TRBD1 (6 bases). V was pared by 5 bases and J by 2 bases, with 12 bases between. CDR1 is SGHVS and CDR2 is FNYEAQ in the germline V gene. This CDR3 comprises 14 residues. CDR3 sequence (DNA): TGTGCCAGCAGCCCCGGACAGAAAAACTATGGCTACACCTTC. Translation: CASSPGQKNYGYTF.

The chain combines TRBV4-3 with TRBJ2-2, with D perhaps TRBD2 (6 bases). The germline V gene encodes CDR1 LGHNA and CDR2 YSLEER. V was pared by 6 bases and J by 1 base, with 9 bases between. This CDR3 contains 14 residues. The CDR3: CASRAAGNTGELFF. In DNA, the CDR3 is TGCGCCAGCAGAGCAGCGGGGAACACCGGGGAGCTGTTTTTT.

J is TRBJ2-2 and V is TRBV6-1; D is perhaps TRBD2 (6 bases). The CDR3 sequence is 15 residues long. Germline V CDR1 and CDR2: MNHNS, SASEGT. Trimming took 2 bases from V and 1 from J, leaving 8 bases between them. Written as DNA, the CDR3 is TGTGCCAGCAGTGAATCGGGACTGAACACCGGGGAGCTGTTTTTT. Translation gives CASSESGLNTGELFF.

This clone has a single count. The junction and the germline gene differ at one end; a read error may be behind it. The V and J genes are TRBV9 and TRBJ2-7; 8 nucleotides match TRBD1. CDR3 length: 15 amino acids. Looked up from germline, CDR1 is SGDLS and CDR2 is YYNGEE. In nucleotides, the CDR3 is TGTGCCAGCAGCCCCTTAGCGGACAGGGCTTCAGAGCAGCACTTC. It yields the protein CASSPLADRASEQHF. The full variable domain, completed using reference TRBV9 and TRBJ2-7, is DSGVTQTPKHLITATGQRVTLRCSPRSGDLSVYWYQQSLDQGLQFLIQYYNGEERAKGNILERFSAQQFPDLHSELNLSSLELGDSALYFCASSPLADRASEQHFGPGTRLTVT.

V and J are TRBV4-1 and TRBJ2-7, with D uncertain. The germline CDR1 and CDR2 sequences are MGHRA and YSYEKL. V was trimmed by 2 bases and J by 3 bases, leaving 17 bases between them. This CDR3 spans 16 amino acids. The CDR3 DNA follows: TGCGCCAGCAGCCAAACGTTATTAGAGGCCGGCTACGAGCAGTACTTC. Amino acids: CASSQTLLEAGYEQYF.

The rearrangement links TRBV4-1 to TRBJ2-1, with D perhaps matching TRBD2 (6 bases). Trimming left V 0 bases short and J 5 bases short, with 14 bases between. The CDR3 consists of 16 residues. Germline assignment: CDR1 MGHRA and CDR2 YSYEKL. The CDR3: CASSQDGASVNNEQFF. Here the CDR3 DNA reads TGCGCCAGCAGCCAAGATGGGGCTAGCGTCAACAATGAGCAGTTCTTC.

This clone appeared once. This chain joins TRBV7-2 and TRBJ1-5; D is unclear. Trimming left V 3 bases short and J 3 bases short, with 9 bases between. The CDR3 consists of 14 residues. The V gene's germline CDR1 is SGHTA and CDR2 FQGNSA. The CDR3 DNA reads TGTGCCAGCAGCTTGGGCAGGCCCAATCAGCCCCAGCATTTT. This translates into CASSLGRPNQPQHF. Combining the CDR3 with reference TRBV7-2 and TRBJ1-5 gives the whole variable domain GAGVSQSPSNKVTEKGKDVELRCDPISGHTALYWYRQSLGQGLEFLIYFQGNSAPDKSGLPSDRFSAERTGGSVSTLTIQRTQQEDSAVYLCASSLGRPNQPQHFGDGTRLSIL.

This sequence joins TRBV6-5 and TRBJ2-3, with D hard to call. This CDR3 is 15 amino acids long. The V gene's germline CDR1 is MNHEY and CDR2 SVGAGI. V gave up 4 bases and J gave up 4 bases, with 15 bases separating them. The CDR3 loop reads CASSSPRRMADTQYF. CDR3 nucleotides: TGTGCCAGCAGTTCCCCCCGCAGGATGGCAGATACGCAGTATTTT.

Only one count was recorded for this clone. This chain links TRBV25-1 with TRBJ2-7; D is perhaps TRBD2 (5 bases). In germline, CDR1 is MGHDK, CDR2 SYGVNS. The CDR3 sequence is 15 residues long. V dropped 3 bases and J dropped 0 bases, with 12 bases sitting between them. CDR3 amino acids: CASSDATTSSYEQYF. CDR3 DNA: TGTGCCAGCAGTGATGCGACAACTAGCTCCTACGAGCAGTACTTC.

The chain links TRBV18 to TRBJ2-3; D is possibly TRBD2 (5 bases). CDR3 size: 15 residues. The V gene lost 2 bases and the J gene lost 2 bases, with 11 bases spanning the gap. Looked up from germline, CDR1 is KGHSH and CDR2 is LQKENI. The CDR3 nucleotides read TGTGCCAGCTCACCAATGGACTCGAACACAGATACGCAGTATTTT. Its translation: CASSPMDSNTDTQYF.

V usage is TRBV7-9 and J usage is TRBJ2-1; D uncertain. Trimming pared 6 bases from V and 8 bases from J, leaving 23 bases between. The CDR3 runs to 16 residues. Germline V CDR1 and CDR2: SEHNR, FQNEAQ (reference sequence). The CDR3 spells CASSFQAGEAWYEQFF. In DNA, the CDR3 is TGTGCCAGCAGTTTCCAGGCTGGCGAAGCCTGGTATGAGCAGTTCTTC.